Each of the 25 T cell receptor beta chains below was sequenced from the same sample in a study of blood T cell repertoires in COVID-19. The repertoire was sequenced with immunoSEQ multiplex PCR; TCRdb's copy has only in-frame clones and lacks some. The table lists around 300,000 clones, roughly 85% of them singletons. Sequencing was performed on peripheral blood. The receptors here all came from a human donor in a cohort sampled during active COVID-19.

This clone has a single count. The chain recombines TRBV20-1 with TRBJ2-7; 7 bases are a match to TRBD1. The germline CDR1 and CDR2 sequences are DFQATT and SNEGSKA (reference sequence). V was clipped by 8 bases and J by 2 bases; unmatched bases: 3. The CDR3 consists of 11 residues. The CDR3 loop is CSTGATYEQYF. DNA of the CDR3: TGCAGTACAGGGGCCACCTACGAGCAGTACTTC.

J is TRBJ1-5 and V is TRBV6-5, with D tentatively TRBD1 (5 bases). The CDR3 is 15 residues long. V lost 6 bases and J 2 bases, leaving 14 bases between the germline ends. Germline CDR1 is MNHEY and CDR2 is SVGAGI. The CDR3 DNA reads TGTGCCAGCAGGTTAACAGGTGCGGGCAATCAGCCCCAGCATTTT. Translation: CASRLTGAGNQPQHF.

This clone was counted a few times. CDR3 sequence: CASSQTWNTEAFF. DNA for the CDR3: TGTGCCAGCAGCCAAACTTGGAACACTGAAGCTTTCTTT. The rearrangement joins TRBV14 to TRBJ1-1; D uncertain. The CDR3 spans 13 residues. V gave up 2 bases and J gave up 1 base, with 5 bases separating them. Per germline, CDR1 SGHDN and CDR2 FVKESK. Filled out from reference TRBV14 and TRBJ1-1, the complete variable domain reads EAGVTQFPSHSVIEKGQTVTLRCDPISGHDNLYWYRRVMGKEIKFLLHFVKESKQDESGMPNNRFLAERTGGTYSTLKVQPAELEDSGVYFCASSQTWNTEAFFGQGTRLTVV.

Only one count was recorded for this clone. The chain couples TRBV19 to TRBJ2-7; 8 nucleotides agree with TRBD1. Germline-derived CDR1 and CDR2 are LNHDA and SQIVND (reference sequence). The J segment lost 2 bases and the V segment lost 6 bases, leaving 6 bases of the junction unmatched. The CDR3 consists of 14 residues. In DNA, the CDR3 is TGTGCCAGTAGAGACAGGGGAGGCACCTACGAGCAGTACTTC. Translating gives CASRDRGGTYEQYF.

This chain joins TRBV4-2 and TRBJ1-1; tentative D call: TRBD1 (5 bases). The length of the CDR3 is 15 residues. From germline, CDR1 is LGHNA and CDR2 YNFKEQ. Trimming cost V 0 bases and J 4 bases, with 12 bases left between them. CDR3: CASSQDWRGRTEAFF. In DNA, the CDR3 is TGTGCCAGCAGCCAAGATTGGAGGGGCCGCACTGAAGCTTTCTTT.

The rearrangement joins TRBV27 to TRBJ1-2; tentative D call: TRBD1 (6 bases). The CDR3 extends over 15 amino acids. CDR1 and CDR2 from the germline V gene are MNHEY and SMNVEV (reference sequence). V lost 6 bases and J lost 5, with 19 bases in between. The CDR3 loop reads CASSLIGGQWYGYTF. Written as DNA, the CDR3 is TGTGCCAGCAGCCTTATAGGGGGACAATGGTATGGCTACACCTTC.

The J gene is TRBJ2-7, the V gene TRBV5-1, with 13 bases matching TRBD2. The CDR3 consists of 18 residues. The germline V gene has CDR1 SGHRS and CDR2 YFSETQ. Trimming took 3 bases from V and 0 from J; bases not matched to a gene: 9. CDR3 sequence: CASSYQTSGGLSSYEQYF. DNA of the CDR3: TGCGCCAGCAGCTACCAGACTAGCGGGGGGCTTAGCTCCTACGAGCAGTACTTC.

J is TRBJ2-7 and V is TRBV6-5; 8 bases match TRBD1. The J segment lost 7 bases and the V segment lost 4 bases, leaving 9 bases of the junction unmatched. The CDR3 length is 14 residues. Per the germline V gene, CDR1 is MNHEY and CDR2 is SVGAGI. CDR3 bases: TGTGCCAGCAGTTCCGACAGGGGTTTTAGGGAGCAGTACTTC. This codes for CASSSDRGFREQYF.

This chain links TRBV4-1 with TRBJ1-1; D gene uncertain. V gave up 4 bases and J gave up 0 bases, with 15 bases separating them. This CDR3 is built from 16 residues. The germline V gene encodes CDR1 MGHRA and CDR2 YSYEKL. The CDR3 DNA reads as TGCGCCAGCAGCCCATACCCCGACACAATGAACACTGAAGCTTTCTTT. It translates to CASSPYPDTMNTEAFF.

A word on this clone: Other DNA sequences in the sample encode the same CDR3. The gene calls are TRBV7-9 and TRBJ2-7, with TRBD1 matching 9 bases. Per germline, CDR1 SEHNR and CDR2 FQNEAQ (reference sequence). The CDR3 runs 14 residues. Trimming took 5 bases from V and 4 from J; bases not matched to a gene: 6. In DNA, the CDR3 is TGTGCCAGCAGCCCGGGACAGGGAATATACGAGCAGTACTTC. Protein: CASSPGQGIYEQYF. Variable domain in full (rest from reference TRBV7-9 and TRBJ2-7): DTGVSQNPRHKITKRGQNVTFRCDPISEHNRLYWYRQTLGQGPEFLTYFQNEAQLEKSRLLSDRFSAERPKGSFSTLEIQRTEQGDSAMYLCASSPGQGIYEQYFGPGTRLTVT.

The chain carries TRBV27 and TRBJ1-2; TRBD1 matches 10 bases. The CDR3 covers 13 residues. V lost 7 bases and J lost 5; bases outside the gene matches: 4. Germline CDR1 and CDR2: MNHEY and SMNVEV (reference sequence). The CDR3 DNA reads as TGTGCCAGCAAACGGGACAGGGGATATGGCTACACCTTC. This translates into CASKRDRGYGYTF.

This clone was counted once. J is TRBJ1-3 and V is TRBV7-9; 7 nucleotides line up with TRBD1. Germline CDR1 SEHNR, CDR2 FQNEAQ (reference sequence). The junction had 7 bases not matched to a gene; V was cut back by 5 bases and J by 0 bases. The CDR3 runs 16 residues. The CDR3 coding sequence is TGTGCCAGCAGCGAGAGGGGGCAGTTCTCTGGAAACACCATATATTTT. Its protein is CASSERGQFSGNTIYF.

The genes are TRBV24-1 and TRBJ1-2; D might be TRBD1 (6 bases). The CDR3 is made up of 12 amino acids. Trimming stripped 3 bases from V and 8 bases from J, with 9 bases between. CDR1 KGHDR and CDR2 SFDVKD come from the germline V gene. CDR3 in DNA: TGTGCCACCAGTGATCACAGGGACGGCTACACCTTC. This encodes CATSDHRDGYTF.

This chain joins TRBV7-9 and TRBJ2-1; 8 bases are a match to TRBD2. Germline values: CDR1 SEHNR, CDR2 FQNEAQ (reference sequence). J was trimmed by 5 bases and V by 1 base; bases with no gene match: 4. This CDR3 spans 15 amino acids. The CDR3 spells CASSLVFSGNNEQFF. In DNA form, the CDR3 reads TGTGCCAGCAGCTTAGTTTTTAGCGGGAACAATGAGCAGTTCTTC.

In DNA form, the CDR3 reads TGTGCCAGCAGCCGCAGGGTAATGAACACTGAAGCTTTCTTT. It encodes CASSRRVMNTEAFF. The chain couples TRBV14 to TRBJ1-1, with a tentative D call TRBD1 (5 bases). Germline loops: CDR1 SGHDN, CDR2 FVKESK. Trimming took 4 bases from V and 0 from J, leaving 9 bases between them. CDR3 size: 14 residues.

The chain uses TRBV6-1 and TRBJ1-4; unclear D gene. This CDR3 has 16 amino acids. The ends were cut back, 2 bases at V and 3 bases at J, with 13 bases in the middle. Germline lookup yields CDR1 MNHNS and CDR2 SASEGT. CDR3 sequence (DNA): TGTGCCAGCAGTGAAATGCGGGGAAAGGCTAATGAAAAACTGTTTTTT. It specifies CASSEMRGKANEKLFF.

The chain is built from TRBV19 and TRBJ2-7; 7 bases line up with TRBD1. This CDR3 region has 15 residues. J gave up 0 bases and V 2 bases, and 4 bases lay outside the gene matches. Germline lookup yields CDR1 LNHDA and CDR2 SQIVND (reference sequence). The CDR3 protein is CASSITRDSSYEQYF. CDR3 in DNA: TGTGCCAGTAGTATAACCCGGGACAGCTCCTACGAGCAGTACTTC.

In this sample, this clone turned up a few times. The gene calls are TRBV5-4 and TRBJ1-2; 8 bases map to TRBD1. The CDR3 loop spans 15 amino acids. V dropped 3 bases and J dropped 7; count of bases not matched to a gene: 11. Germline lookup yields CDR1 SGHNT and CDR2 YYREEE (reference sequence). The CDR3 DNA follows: TGTGCCAGCAGCTCAACCGGAGAGGACAGGGCTGGCTACACCTTC. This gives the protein CASSSTGEDRAGYTF.

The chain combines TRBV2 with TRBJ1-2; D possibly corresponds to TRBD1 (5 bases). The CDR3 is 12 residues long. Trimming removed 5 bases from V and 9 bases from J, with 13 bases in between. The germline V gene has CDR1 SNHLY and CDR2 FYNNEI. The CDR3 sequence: CASSLKDTRYTF. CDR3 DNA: TGTGCCAGCAGTTTAAAGGACACCCGCTACACCTTC.

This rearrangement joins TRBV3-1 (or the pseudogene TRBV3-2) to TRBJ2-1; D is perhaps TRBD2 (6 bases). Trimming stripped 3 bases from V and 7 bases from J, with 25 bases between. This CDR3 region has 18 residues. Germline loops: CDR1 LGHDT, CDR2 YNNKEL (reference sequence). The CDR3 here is CASSHGGPTVTRSNEQFF. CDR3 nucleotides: TGTGCCAGCAGCCACGGGGGACCCACCGTGACTAGGAGTAATGAGCAGTTCTTC.

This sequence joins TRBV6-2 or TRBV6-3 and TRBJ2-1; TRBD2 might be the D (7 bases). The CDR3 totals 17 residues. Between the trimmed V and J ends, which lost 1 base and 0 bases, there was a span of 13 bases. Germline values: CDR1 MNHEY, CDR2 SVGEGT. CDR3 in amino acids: CASSYYGGGLSYNEQFF. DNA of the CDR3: TGTGCCAGCAGTTACTATGGGGGGGGCCTCTCCTACAATGAGCAGTTCTTC.

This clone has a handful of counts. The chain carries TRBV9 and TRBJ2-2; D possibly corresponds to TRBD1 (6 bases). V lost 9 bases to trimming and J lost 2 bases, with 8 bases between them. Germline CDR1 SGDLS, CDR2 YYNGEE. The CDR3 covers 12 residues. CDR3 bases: TGTGCCACGGGACACAACACCGGGGAGCTGTTTTTT. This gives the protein CATGHNTGELFF.

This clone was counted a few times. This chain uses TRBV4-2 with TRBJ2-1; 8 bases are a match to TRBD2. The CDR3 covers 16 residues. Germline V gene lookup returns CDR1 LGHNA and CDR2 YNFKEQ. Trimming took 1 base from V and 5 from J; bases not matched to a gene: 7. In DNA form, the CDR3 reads TGTGCCAGCAGCCAAGTGGGGGCGGGGGGCAACAATGAGCAGTTCTTC. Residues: CASSQVGAGGNNEQFF.

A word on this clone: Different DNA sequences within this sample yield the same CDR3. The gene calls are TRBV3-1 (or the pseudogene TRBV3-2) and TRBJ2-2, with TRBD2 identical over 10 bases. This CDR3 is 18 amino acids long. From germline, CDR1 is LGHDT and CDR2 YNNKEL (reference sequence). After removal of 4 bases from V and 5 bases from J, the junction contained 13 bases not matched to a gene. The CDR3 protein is CASSPSSGGARGTGELFF. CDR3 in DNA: TGTGCCAGCAGCCCATCTAGCGGGGGAGCCAGGGGAACCGGGGAGCTGTTTTTT.

The CDR3 DNA sequence: TGTGCCAGCAGCTTAGAGGGAGGGAACACTGAAGCTTTCTTT. Its protein is CASSLEGGNTEAFF. The chain joins TRBV7-9 to TRBJ1-1, with D unresolved. The germline gives CDR1 SEHNR, CDR2 FQNEAQ (reference sequence). The V and J ends lost 1 base and 1 base respectively, with 7 bases between them. The CDR3 is 14 residues long.